What follows are 24 T cell receptor beta chains derived from one specimen sequenced in a study of regulatory T cells in long-lasting Graves disease. Both iRepertoire HTBI primers and Arm-PCR of CDR3 regions were used to build the TCR beta libraries. TCRdb ran MiXCR on the multiplex PCR reads and lists one entry per CDR3 protein. Here the sample spans 350,000 to 450,000 distinct CDR3 sequences, about an eighth being singletons. The time point was: newly diagnosed GD, antithyroid drugs for less than 3 months. PBMC-extracted RNA yielded the TCR library. These data also formed part of another study, on T cells in Graves' hyperthyroidism and ophthalmopathy.

The specimen comprised peripheral blood mononuclear cells (PBMCs), sampled at new diagnosis, from a patient treated with antithyroid drugs. The receptor set was obtained from a young woman with Graves disease.

This clonotype has at least ten counts. The CDR3 DNA reads as TGTGCCAGCAGTACCCTCCTTCGCGCAGTGAACTCGAACACCGGGGAGCTGTTTTTT. Protein sequence: CASSTLLRAVNSNTGELFF. The chain joins TRBV6-1 to TRBJ2-2; no firm D call. The germline V and J ends were trimmed by 5 bases and 0 bases, with 22 bases remaining between them. This CDR3 has 19 residues. Germline V lookup: CDR1 MNHNS, CDR2 SASEGT.

This clonotype was seen only a few times. The chain combines TRBV28 with TRBJ2-7; TRBD1 or TRBD2 may be the D gene (5 bases each). With 8 bases removed from V and 4 bases from J, the gap between germline ends came to 18 bases. Germline V gene data show CDR1 as MDHEN and CDR2 as SYDVKM. The length of the CDR3 is 14 residues. The CDR3 nucleotides read TGTGCCAGCGGGACCAAACAGGAACATTACGAGCAGTACTTC. This codes for CASGTKQEHYEQYF.

Only a few counts were recorded for this clonotype. The chain is built from TRBV4-1 and TRBJ1-5; a possible D gene is TRBD1 (5 bases). The CDR3 contains 15 residues. The germline V and J ends were trimmed by 2 bases and 0 bases, with 8 bases remaining between them. CDR1 and CDR2 from the germline V gene are MGHRA and YSYEKL. Here the CDR3 reads CASSQYGASNQPQHF. The DNA of the CDR3 is TGCGCCAGCAGCCAATACGGGGCTAGCAATCAGCCCCAGCATTTT.

The V call is TRBV6-1, the J call TRBJ2-2; TRBD2 aligns across 14 bases. Looked up from germline, CDR1 is MNHNS and CDR2 is SASEGT. The CDR3 is 15 amino acids. V was pared by 6 bases and J by 6 bases, with 3 bases of the junction left unmatched. This CDR3 reads CASSPGLAGAGELFF. The CDR3 DNA follows: TGTGCCAGCAGCCCGGGACTAGCGGGGGCCGGGGAGCTGTTTTTT.

The genes are TRBV29-1 and TRBJ1-2; D gene unclear. CDR1 SQVTM and CDR2 ANQGSEA come from the germline V gene. The CDR3 sequence is 12 residues long. V was trimmed by 3 bases and J by 4 bases, leaving 9 bases between them. Here the CDR3 DNA reads TGCAGCGTTGATAAGCAGTCCTATGGCTACACCTTC. Protein: CSVDKQSYGYTF.

In this sample, this clonotype turned up many times. The chain recombines TRBV6-2 or TRBV6-3 with TRBJ2-1; 8 bases match TRBD2. Germline V gives CDR1 MNHEY, CDR2 SVGEGT. V lost 2 bases and J lost 4; bases outside the gene matches: 1. The CDR3 covers 14 residues. As DNA, the CDR3 is TGTGCCAGCAGTTACGCGGGGGGTTACAATGAGCAGTTCTTC. The encoded protein is CASSYAGGYNEQFF.

This clonotype has ten or more counts. V gene TRBV30 combines with J gene TRBJ2-7; 11 nucleotides agree with TRBD1. The CDR3 sequence is 13 residues long. Germline V gene lookup returns CDR1 GTSNPN and CDR2 SVGIG (reference sequence). After removal of 4 bases from V and 3 bases from J, the junction contained 2 bases not matched to a gene. DNA for the CDR3: TGTGCCTGGACTGGGACAGGGGGCTACGAGCAGTACTTC. Protein sequence: CAWTGTGGYEQYF. Drawing the rest from reference TRBV30 and TRBJ2-7, the complete variable domain is SQTIHQWPATLVQPVGSPLSLECTVEGTSNPNLYWYRQAAGRGLQLLFYSVGIGQISSEVPQNLSASRPQDRQFILSSKKLLLSDSGFYLCAWTGTGGYEQYFGPGTRLTVT.

This clonotype was seen at least ten times. The V gene is TRBV2, the J gene TRBJ1-2, with D unclear. V was cut by 3 bases and J by 3 bases, with 8 bases left in between. Germline V gene lookup returns CDR1 SNHLY and CDR2 FYNNEI. The CDR3 covers 13 residues. CDR3 in amino acids: CASSEAEDYGYTF. CDR3 sequence (DNA): TGTGCCAGCAGTGAGGCCGAGGACTATGGCTACACCTTC.

This clonotype was found many times. The chain has TRBV6-2 or TRBV6-3 and TRBJ2-2, with D tentatively TRBD1 (6 bases). The CDR3 has 20 residues. Germline lookup yields CDR1 MNHEY and CDR2 SVGEGT. V was cut by 7 bases and J by 4 bases, with 31 bases left in between. The CDR3 DNA is TGTGCCAGCACCCCTTTAACCCTGGGACATGAGTCGTTTGGCACCGGGGAGCTGTTTTTT. This encodes CASTPLTLGHESFGTGELFF.

This clonotype appeared many times. This chain joins TRBV6-1 and TRBJ1-1; D might be TRBD1 (5 bases). Germline V gene data show CDR1 as MNHNS and CDR2 as SASEGT. The CDR3 runs to 16 residues. Trimming left V 4 bases short and J 10 bases short, with 25 bases between. The CDR3 DNA reads as TGTGCCAGCAGTGGAGCACCCGGTTGGAGGGGTGGTCTAGCTTTCTTT. Protein product: CASSGAPGWRGGLAFF.

To note about this clonotype: It is likely a read error, because the conserved phenylalanine at the end of the CDR3 is missing. This chain joins TRBV7-2 and TRBJ2-1; D is unresolved. The CDR3 sequence is 19 residues long. The V gene lost 2 bases and the J gene lost 0 bases, with 20 bases spanning the gap. Looked up from germline, CDR1 is SGHTA and CDR2 is FQGNSA. The CDR3 nucleotides are TGTGCCAGCAGCTTAAATGGGGTACGGGCTTATAGCTCCTACAATGAGCAGTTCTCC. The encoded protein is CASSLNGVRAYSSYNEQFS.

This clonotype was picked up a small number of times. The gene calls are TRBV11-3 and TRBJ2-1, with D hard to call. CDR1 and CDR2 from the germline V gene are SGHNT and YENEEA. This CDR3 has 12 residues. V gave up 0 bases and J gave up 8 bases, with 5 bases separating them. Here the CDR3 DNA reads TGTGCCAGCAGCTTAGACCCCCATGAGCAGTTCTTC. Translated: CASSLDPHEQFF.

This clonotype occurred many times. V gene TRBV28 combines with J gene TRBJ2-1; D is ambiguous. CDR3 length: 13 amino acids. The germline V and J ends were trimmed by 6 bases and 3 bases, with 9 bases remaining between them. Germline V gene lookup returns CDR1 MDHEN and CDR2 SYDVKM. The DNA of the CDR3 is TGTGCCAGCAGCCGGGTCGACTACAATGAGCAGTTCTTC. Its translation: CASSRVDYNEQFF.

This chain uses TRBV5-5 with TRBJ1-5; possible D gene TRBD1, 5 bases. This CDR3 is built from 15 residues. V was cut by 0 bases and J by 4 bases, with 11 bases left in between. Germline values: CDR1 SGHKS, CDR2 YYEKEE (reference sequence). CDR3 DNA: TGTGCCAGCAGCTTGGCCTGGCAGGGAAATCAGCCCCAGCATTTT. Translating it yields CASSLAWQGNQPQHF.

In this sample, this clonotype turned up many times. The chain employs TRBV28 and TRBJ2-3, with 13 nucleotides matching TRBD2. Germline V lookup: CDR1 MDHEN, CDR2 SYDVKM. The V and J ends lost 2 bases and 0 bases, in that order; junction bases with no gene match: 8. The CDR3 consists of 19 residues. CDR3 sequence (DNA): TGTGCCAGCAGTTTACCGACTAGCGGGAGGCCCCTTAGCACAGATACGCAGTATTTT. It codes for CASSLPTSGRPLSTDTQYF.

This clonotype was counted ten times or more. The chain is built from TRBV20-1 and TRBJ1-2; D gene unclear. V was clipped by 5 bases and J by 4 bases, with 14 bases between them. This CDR3 comprises 13 residues. Looked up from germline, CDR1 is DFQATT and CDR2 is SNEGSKA (reference sequence). The CDR3: CSAADSGAYGYTF. The CDR3 DNA sequence: TGCAGTGCTGCTGATAGCGGTGCCTATGGCTACACCTTC.

This clonotype was found many times. The J gene is TRBJ2-2, the V gene TRBV11-2, with TRBD1 matching over 7 bases. The germline CDR1 and CDR2 sequences are SGHAT and FQNNGV. Germline trimming cut 5 bases from V and 2 bases from J; bases unmatched to any gene: 5. CDR3 length: 15 residues. CDR3 sequence (DNA): TGTGCCAGCAGCCCACGACAGGGAAACACCGGGGAGCTGTTTTTT. This encodes CASSPRQGNTGELFF. Full variable domain (remainder filled in from reference TRBV11-2 and TRBJ2-2): EAGVAQSPRYKIIEKRQSVAFWCNPISGHATLYWYQQILGQGPKLLIQFQNNGVVDDSQLPKDRFSAERLKGVDSTLKIQPAKLEDSAVYLCASSPRQGNTGELFFGEGSRLTVL.

This clonotype was found many times. CDR3 sequence: CATSRAQGARTEAFF. The CDR3 nucleotides read TGTGCCACCAGCAGAGCACAGGGGGCGCGCACTGAAGCTTTCTTT. V gene TRBV15 combines with J gene TRBJ1-1, with 9 bases aligning to TRBD1. The trim removed 1 base at V and 4 bases at J, leaving 4 bases unmatched. The CDR3 covers 15 residues. Germline CDR1 LNHNV, CDR2 YYDKDF (reference sequence).

The table lists this clonotype with many counts. The chain employs TRBV20-1 and TRBJ2-1; D gene unclear. Looked up from germline, CDR1 is DFQATT and CDR2 is SNEGSKA (reference sequence). V lost 6 bases and J 0 bases, leaving 6 bases between the germline ends. The CDR3 is 12 amino acids. CDR3 bases: TGCAGTGCCCCGATCTCCTACAATGAGCAGTTCTTC. Its translation is CSAPISYNEQFF.

This clonotype appeared many times. CDR3 DNA sequence: TGCAGTGCTAGAGATTGGGACCAAAGCTCCTACAATGAGCAGTTCTTC. Translated, it gives CSARDWDQSSYNEQFF. The chain has TRBV20-1 and TRBJ2-1; D is tentatively TRBD1 or TRBD2 (5 bases each). Between the trimmed V and J ends, which lost 0 bases and 0 bases, there was a span of 12 bases. The length of the CDR3 is 16 residues. In germline, CDR1 is DFQATT, CDR2 SNEGSKA (reference sequence).

This clonotype was seen many times. This chain joins TRBV28 and TRBJ2-2; tentatively, D is TRBD1 or TRBD2 (5 bases each). Germline CDR1 is MDHEN and CDR2 is SYDVKM. The length of the CDR3 is 17 residues. The ends were cut back, 6 bases at V and 7 bases at J, with 24 bases in the middle. The chain's CDR3 is CASSTQLRDRGIGELFF. In DNA form, the CDR3 reads TGTGCCAGCAGCACCCAACTCAGGGACCGCGGCATCGGGGAGCTGTTTTTT.

This clonotype has at least ten counts. The chain carries TRBV7-2 and TRBJ1-1, with D possibly TRBD1 on 5 matching bases. The germline V gene has CDR1 SGHTA and CDR2 FQGNSA. The CDR3 loop spans 14 amino acids. With 2 bases removed from V and 5 bases from J, the gap between germline ends came to 12 bases. CDR3 coding DNA: TGTGCCAGCAGCTTATATGGGGCTCGGACTGAAGCTTTCTTT. This sequence encodes CASSLYGARTEAFF.

This clonotype came up many times. This sequence joins TRBV20-1 and TRBJ2-1; D is unresolved. Trimming removed 8 bases from V and 0 bases from J, with 14 bases in between. CDR3 length equals 14 residues. Germline assignment: CDR1 DFQATT and CDR2 SNEGSKA (reference sequence). DNA for the CDR3: TGCAGTCCCCGTGGGCCGGACTCCTACAATGAGCAGTTCTTC. Translation: CSPRGPDSYNEQFF.

This clonotype was found a few times. The J gene is TRBJ2-7, the V gene TRBV6-6; tentatively, D is TRBD1 or TRBD2 (5 bases each). This CDR3 contains 14 residues. Trimming took off 0 bases at V and 2 bases at J, with 8 bases between the two ends. Germline loops: CDR1 MNHNY, CDR2 SVGAGI (reference sequence). The CDR3 region is CASSYSRGAYEQYF. CDR3 bases: TGTGCCAGCAGTTACTCGAGGGGAGCCTACGAGCAGTACTTC.